These 30 T cell receptor beta chains were sequenced from one sample in a study of blood T cell repertoires in COVID-19. The method was immunoSEQ multiplex PCR; TCRdb's version includes in-frame clones alone and lacks a portion of them. This table has approximately 65,000 clones, 90% appearing once. Sequencing was carried out using peripheral blood. The receptors here all came from a man between 50 and 59 years old with COVID-19, enrolled during active disease.

The rearrangement links TRBV30 to TRBJ1-1, with D perhaps matching TRBD1 (5 bases). The germline V gene has CDR1 GTSNPN and CDR2 SVGIG (reference sequence). Trimming removed 4 bases at V and 0 bases at J, with 15 bases between. There are 15 residues in the CDR3. The CDR3 protein is CAWIGARWMNTEAFF. DNA for the CDR3: TGTGCCTGGATTGGGGCGAGGTGGATGAACACTGAAGCTTTCTTT.

This clone came up a few times. The chain employs TRBV7-2 and TRBJ2-7, with a possible D match to TRBD1 (5 bases). The V gene's germline CDR1 is SGHTA and CDR2 FQGNSA. The CDR3 length is 13 residues. With 5 bases removed from V and 3 bases from J, the gap between germline ends came to 11 bases. The CDR3 region has the DNA TGTGCCAGCAGCCGCCGAAGGGGCTACGAGCAGTACTTC. It specifies CASSRRRGYEQYF.

J is TRBJ2-2 and V is TRBV6-1, with D maybe TRBD2 (5 bases). The CDR3 is 15 residues long. Germline CDR1 reads MNHNS; CDR2 reads SASEGT. Trimming pared 2 bases from V and 5 bases from J, leaving 12 bases between. The CDR3 protein is CASSEWTLGTGELFF. CDR3 sequence (DNA): TGTGCCAGCAGTGAATGGACTCTCGGAACCGGGGAGCTGTTTTTT.

The chain carries TRBV14 and TRBJ2-2; D perhaps matches TRBD2 (6 bases). V was trimmed by 2 bases and J by 3 bases, leaving 10 bases between them. CDR3 length: 15 amino acids. Germline CDR1 and CDR2: SGHDN and FVKESK. The CDR3 nucleotides are TGTGCCAGCAGCCAATGGGCTAGCGACACCGGGGAGCTGTTTTTT. Translation: CASSQWASDTGELFF. Looking up the rest from reference TRBV14 and TRBJ2-2 gives the full variable domain: EAGVTQFPSHSVIEKGQTVTLRCDPISGHDNLYWYRRVMGKEIKFLLHFVKESKQDESGMPNNRFLAERTGGTYSTLKVQPAELEDSGVYFCASSQWASDTGELFFGEGSRLTVL.

The chain is built from TRBV28 and TRBJ2-1; 9 nucleotides match TRBD2. This CDR3 has 15 residues. Trimming removed 5 bases from V and 6 bases from J; junction bases left unmatched: 8. CDR1 is MDHEN, CDR2 SYDVKM, per germline. Here the CDR3 DNA reads TGTGCCAGCAGTCTTAGCGGGAGTGCGCTCAATGAGCAGTTCTTC. It encodes CASSLSGSALNEQFF.

The rearrangement uses TRBV6-4 and TRBJ1-1, with unresolved D. This CDR3 has 15 amino acids. V shed 3 bases and J shed 1 base, with 12 bases lying between them. Per the germline V gene, CDR1 is MRHNA and CDR2 is SNTAGT. CDR3 amino acids: CASSEVEPRNTEAFF. CDR3 sequence (DNA): TGTGCCAGCAGTGAAGTCGAGCCTAGGAACACTGAAGCTTTCTTT.

The V call is TRBV4-3, the J call TRBJ1-1; the D is unclear. The germline V gene has CDR1 LGHNA and CDR2 YSLEER. This CDR3 is 13 amino acids long. Trimming removed 0 bases at V and 2 bases at J, with 4 bases between. The CDR3, as DNA: TGCGCCAGCAGCCAAGACCTTAACACTGAAGCTTTCTTT. Translation gives CASSQDLNTEAFF.

This clone has a single count. The chain has TRBV7-8 and TRBJ2-2; D not resolved. The length of the CDR3 is 16 residues. Per the germline V gene, CDR1 is SGHVS and CDR2 is FQNEAQ. V lost 5 bases to trimming and J lost 1 base, with 14 bases between them. The CDR3 spells CASSPPLRMNTGELFF. In DNA, the CDR3 is TGTGCCAGCAGCCCCCCCCTGAGGATGAACACCGGGGAGCTGTTTTTT.

This chain's CDR3 is CASSPQDSPGNTIYF. CDR3 nucleotides: TGTGCCAGTAGTCCTCAGGACAGCCCTGGAAACACCATATATTTT. V and J are TRBV19 and TRBJ1-3; D may be TRBD1 (6 bases). The CDR3 runs 15 residues. Per the germline V gene, CDR1 is LNHDA and CDR2 is SQIVND (reference sequence). V dropped 5 bases and J dropped 2 bases, with 13 bases sitting between them.

The chain recombines TRBV5-1 with TRBJ2-3; 10 positions agree with TRBD1. V lost 3 bases to trimming and J lost 2 bases; unmatched junction nucleotides: 6. This CDR3 contains 16 residues. The V gene's germline CDR1 is SGHRS and CDR2 YFSETQ. The CDR3 DNA reads TGCGCCAGCAGCTGGACAGGGGGTCAAGACACAGATACGCAGTATTTT. Amino acid sequence: CASSWTGGQDTDTQYF.

The chain uses TRBV30 and TRBJ2-7; 7 positions agree with TRBD1. The CDR3 is made up of 13 amino acids. V gave up 3 bases and J gave up 2 bases; unmatched junction bases: 4. Per the germline V gene, CDR1 is GTSNPN and CDR2 is SVGIG (reference sequence). The CDR3 DNA reads as TGTGCCTGGAGAAAGACAGGGACCTACGAGCAGTACTTC. Amino acids: CAWRKTGTYEQYF.

This chain uses TRBV10-3 with TRBJ2-5; D unresolved. The V gene lost 5 bases and the J gene lost 2 bases, with 6 bases spanning the gap. CDR1 and CDR2 from the germline V gene are ENHRY and SYGVKD. There are 12 residues in the CDR3. CDR3 in amino acids: CAISSPQETQYF. CDR3 nucleotides: TGTGCCATCAGTTCCCCTCAAGAGACCCAGTACTTC.

This rearrangement joins TRBV21-1 to TRBJ2-3; the D call of TRBD2 is as the table states it, not checked on the DNA. TRBV21-1 is a pseudogene segment. CDR3 size: 17 residues. CDR3 sequence (DNA): TGTGCCAGCAGCAAGATTCTAGCGGGAGGGCCGACAGATACGCAGTATTTT. This encodes CASSKILAGGPTDTQYF.

The chain couples TRBV6-2 or TRBV6-3 to TRBJ1-5; TRBD1 matches at 9 bases. CDR1 is MNHEY and CDR2 is SVGEGT in the germline V gene. Trimming cost V 5 bases and J 10 bases; bases outside gene matches: 12. The CDR3 is made up of 15 amino acids. CDR3 sequence (DNA): TGTGCCAGCAGTAGGCCGACAGGGGGTAGCCAACCCCAGCATTTT. Its translation is CASSRPTGGSQPQHF.

The V gene is TRBV7-9, the J gene TRBJ2-1, with a weak D call TRBD2 (5 bases). The CDR3 has 15 amino acids. Germline CDR1 reads SEHNR; CDR2 reads FQNEAQ (reference sequence). V shed 0 bases and J shed 9 bases, with 15 bases lying between them. The CDR3 loop is CASSLAGGIAGEQFF. CDR3 coding DNA: TGTGCCAGCAGCTTAGCGGGTGGGATTGCGGGTGAGCAGTTCTTC.

The chain links TRBV7-2 to TRBJ1-4; 7 bases are shared with TRBD1. There are 15 residues in the CDR3. Trimming took 5 bases from V and 9 from J; bases not matched to a gene: 12. Germline V CDR1 and CDR2: SGHTA, FQGNSA. DNA of the CDR3: TGTGCCAGCAGCGTGGGACAGCCAGGGTTGAAAAAACTGTTTTTT. Protein: CASSVGQPGLKKLFF.

V and J are TRBV19 and TRBJ2-2; tentative D call: TRBD2 (6 bases). The V and J ends lost 3 bases and 0 bases respectively, with 8 bases between them. This CDR3 has 15 residues. Germline lookup yields CDR1 LNHDA and CDR2 SQIVND (reference sequence). CDR3 sequence: CASSMTSSNTGELFF. The CDR3 DNA is TGTGCCAGTAGTATGACTAGTTCGAACACCGGGGAGCTGTTTTTT.

This clone appeared a few times. The gene calls are TRBV19 and TRBJ1-1; D remains unclear. V lost 5 bases to trimming and J lost 6 bases, with 10 bases between them. CDR3 length: 12 residues. Per germline, CDR1 LNHDA and CDR2 SQIVND (reference sequence). Here the CDR3 DNA reads TGTGCCAGTAGTGCTTCAGTGGCTGAAGCTTTCTTT. Translating it yields CASSASVAEAFF.

The chain uses TRBV18 and TRBJ2-1; 11 bases map to TRBD2. The germline CDR1 and CDR2 sequences are KGHSH and LQKENI. Losses at the gene ends were 2 bases for V and 1 base for J; bases not matched to a gene: 4. The CDR3 spans 17 residues. The CDR3 here is CASSPGLAGQSYNEQFF. CDR3 nucleotide sequence: TGTGCCAGCTCACCAGGACTAGCGGGCCAGTCCTACAATGAGCAGTTCTTC.

The chain links TRBV6-5 to TRBJ2-1; 9 bases fit TRBD1. The CDR3 loop spans 13 amino acids. Germline CDR1 MNHEY, CDR2 SVGAGI. Trimming took 6 bases from V and 10 from J; bases not matched to a gene: 7. The CDR3 protein is CASRLNRGREQFF. As DNA, the CDR3 is TGTGCCAGCAGACTAAACAGGGGGCGGGAGCAGTTCTTC.

This chain uses TRBV11-1 with TRBJ2-1, with TRBD1 identical over 8 bases. Trimming cost V 5 bases and J 6 bases; bases outside gene matches: 6. This CDR3 has 14 residues. The germline V gene encodes CDR1 SGHAT and CDR2 FQDESV (reference sequence). The CDR3 sequence: CASSPPDRVNEQFF. The CDR3 nucleotides read TGTGCCAGCAGCCCCCCGGACAGGGTCAATGAGCAGTTCTTC.

The rearrangement uses TRBV10-3 and TRBJ1-5; TRBD1 matches 9 bases. The CDR3 runs 15 residues. The germline CDR1 and CDR2 sequences are ENHRY and SYGVKD. J lost 1 base, V lost 6 bases, and 4 bases had no gene match. As DNA, the CDR3 is TGTGCCATCAGGAGGACAGGGGACAGCAATCAGCCCCAGCATTTT. Protein: CAIRRTGDSNQPQHF.

This chain links TRBV9 with TRBJ2-1, with 11 bases lining up with TRBD2. V dropped 3 bases and J dropped 4; count of bases not matched to a gene: 9. CDR1 and CDR2 from the germline V gene are SGDLS and YYNGEE. There are 17 residues in the CDR3. The CDR3 loop reads CASSATSGSWGYNEQFF. CDR3 DNA sequence: TGTGCCAGCAGCGCAACTAGCGGGAGTTGGGGGTACAATGAGCAGTTCTTC.

This chain uses TRBV7-9 with TRBJ2-7; D gene unclear. The V end was cut by 5 bases, the J end by 3 bases, with 17 bases between. The CDR3 extends over 15 amino acids. Germline CDR1 reads SEHNR; CDR2 reads FQNEAQ (reference sequence). As DNA, the CDR3 is TGTGCCAGCAGCCCGCACGACGGAGTTAACTACGAGCAGTACTTC. Amino acid sequence: CASSPHDGVNYEQYF.

The chain carries TRBV11-3 and TRBJ2-3, with D tentatively TRBD2 (5 bases). This CDR3 is built from 16 residues. The V gene's germline CDR1 is SGHNT and CDR2 YENEEA. Trimming pared 1 base from V and 2 bases from J, leaving 13 bases between. The CDR3 here is CASSLGPAENTDTQYF. As DNA, the CDR3 is TGTGCCAGCAGCTTAGGGCCAGCGGAGAACACAGATACGCAGTATTTT.

This chain uses TRBV6-2 or TRBV6-3 with TRBJ1-5; possible D gene TRBD1, 6 bases. Trimming took 5 bases from V and 7 from J, leaving 21 bases between them. The CDR3 sequence is 16 residues long. CDR1 and CDR2 from the germline V gene are MNHEY and SVGEGT. The CDR3 is CASSTAKEGGLQPQHF. The CDR3 nucleotides are TGTGCCAGCAGTACGGCCAAGGAGGGGGGGCTCCAGCCCCAGCATTTT.

This rearrangement joins TRBV27 to TRBJ2-5, with D tentatively TRBD2 (6 bases). CDR3 length: 14 amino acids. In germline, CDR1 is MNHEY, CDR2 SMNVEV (reference sequence). The germline V and J ends were trimmed by 3 bases and 6 bases, with 14 bases remaining between them. CDR3 sequence reads: CASSFSTGEQTQYF. The CDR3, as DNA: TGTGCCAGCAGTTTCTCCACGGGGGAGCAGACCCAGTACTTC.

The gene calls are TRBV6-2 or TRBV6-3 and TRBJ2-2, with 7 bases fitting TRBD1. The CDR3 consists of 15 residues. Germline CDR1 and CDR2: MNHEY and SVGEGT. V lost 4 bases and J lost 6; bases outside the gene matches: 8. CDR3 loop: CASSLSTGRAGELFF. For the CDR3, the DNA is TGTGCCAGCAGTTTATCGACAGGGAGAGCCGGGGAGCTGTTTTTT.

V gene TRBV5-1 combines with J gene TRBJ2-2; a possible D gene is TRBD1 (6 bases). CDR3 length: 14 amino acids. Trimming removed 4 bases at V and 0 bases at J, with 7 bases between. Per germline, CDR1 SGHRS and CDR2 YFSETQ. DNA for the CDR3: TGCGCCAGCAGCCGGACAGCGAACACCGGGGAGCTGTTTTTT. This encodes CASSRTANTGELFF.

The genes are TRBV27 and TRBJ1-4, with TRBD1 matching over 9 bases. The ends lost 2 bases at V and 0 bases at J; junction bases unmatched: 16. The CDR3 spans 21 residues. In germline, CDR1 is MNHEY, CDR2 SMNVEV (reference sequence). The CDR3, as DNA: TGTGCCAGCAGTTTACTCCCTCCCGGGACAGGGAAATTTGCAACTAATGAAAAACTGTTTTTT. As protein: CASSLLPPGTGKFATNEKLFF.